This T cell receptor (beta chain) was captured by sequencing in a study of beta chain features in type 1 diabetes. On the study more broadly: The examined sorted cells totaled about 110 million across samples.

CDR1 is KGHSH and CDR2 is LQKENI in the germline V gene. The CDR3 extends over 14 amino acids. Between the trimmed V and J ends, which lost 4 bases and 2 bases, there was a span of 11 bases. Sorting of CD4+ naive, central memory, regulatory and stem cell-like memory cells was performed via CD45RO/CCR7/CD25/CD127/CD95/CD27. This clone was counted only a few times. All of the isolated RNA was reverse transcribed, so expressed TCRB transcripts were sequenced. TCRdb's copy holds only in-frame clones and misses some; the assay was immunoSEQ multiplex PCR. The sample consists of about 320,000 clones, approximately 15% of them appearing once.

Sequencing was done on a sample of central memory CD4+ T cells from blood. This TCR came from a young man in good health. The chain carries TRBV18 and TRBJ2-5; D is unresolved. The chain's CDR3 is CASSRSAVQETQYF. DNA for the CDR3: TGTGCCAGCTCACGGTCGGCGGTGCAAGAGACCCAGTACTTC.